A single sample is the source of the 14 T cell receptor beta chains below, sequenced in a study of blood T cell repertoires in COVID-19. Some clones are missing from TCRdb's copy, which holds only in-frame ones; the method was immunoSEQ multiplex PCR. The repertoire has over 120,000 clones, roughly 90% of them found once; the top ten carry less than 3%. The source material was peripheral blood. The origin of the receptors is a man aged 55 to 70 with active or convalescent COVID-19.

In its sample, this clone was seen once. V usage is TRBV28 and J usage is TRBJ2-4, with TRBD1 as a possible D gene (6 bases). CDR1 and CDR2 from the germline V gene are MDHEN and SYDVKM. The CDR3 runs 14 residues. The ends were cut back, 6 bases at V and 0 bases at J, with 9 bases in the middle. CDR3 bases: TGTGCCAGCAGAGACAGGTTAGCCAAAAACATTCAGTACTTC. Its protein product is CASRDRLAKNIQYF.

This clone was counted between two and nine times. The chain has TRBV7-3 and TRBJ2-2; possible D gene TRBD2, 6 bases. V lost 2 bases and J 6 bases, leaving 16 bases between the germline ends. The CDR3 sequence is 16 residues long. CDR1 and CDR2 (germline): SGHTA, FQGTGA. Here the CDR3 reads CASSLRSGGTAGELFF. The CDR3 DNA reads as TGTGCCAGCAGCTTACGGTCCGGGGGAACTGCCGGGGAGCTGTTTTTT.

The chain couples TRBV6-5 to TRBJ1-1, with D uncertain. The germline V gene has CDR1 MNHEY and CDR2 SVGAGI. Between the trimmed V and J ends, which lost 6 bases and 1 base, there was a span of 15 bases. The CDR3 is 15 amino acids. The CDR3 DNA sequence: TGTGCCAGCAGCCATGGAGGGCGAGGGAACACTGAAGCTTTCTTT. This sequence encodes CASSHGGRGNTEAFF.

The chain employs TRBV30 and TRBJ2-3; D possibly corresponds to TRBD1 (5 bases). V lost 0 bases to trimming and J lost 0 bases, with 16 bases between them. The length of the CDR3 is 17 residues. Germline V gene data show CDR1 as GTSNPN and CDR2 as SVGIG (reference sequence). The CDR3, as DNA: TGTGCCTGGAGTGTACTTGGGGCCTCATCTAGCACAGATACGCAGTATTTT. Translated: CAWSVLGASSSTDTQYF.

The chain has TRBV15 and TRBJ1-5, with D hard to call. The germline gives CDR1 LNHNV, CDR2 YYDKDF (reference sequence). This CDR3 is built from 15 residues. V dropped 5 bases and J dropped 1 base, with 12 bases sitting between them. This CDR3 reads CATSSGLLSNQPQHF. The DNA of the CDR3 is TGTGCCACCAGCTCCGGGTTGCTGAGCAATCAGCCCCAGCATTTT. The full variable domain, with the rest looked up from reference TRBV15 and TRBJ1-5, is DAMVIQNPRYQVTQFGKPVTLSCSQTLNHNVMYWYQQKSSQAPKLLFHYYDKDFNNEADTPDNFQSRRPNTSFCFLDIRSPGLGDTAMYLCATSSGLLSNQPQHFGDGTRLSIL.

The chain employs TRBV2 and TRBJ2-2, with D unresolved. The germline gives CDR1 SNHLY, CDR2 FYNNEI. The CDR3 length is 13 residues. Deletions cut 4 bases from V and 5 bases from J, with 8 bases between. The CDR3 region has the DNA TGTGCCAGCAGTGCACCTAGGACCGGGGAGCTGTTTTTT. As protein: CASSAPRTGELFF.

This chain connects TRBV10-3 to TRBJ1-5; 9 positions match TRBD1. Germline V lookup: CDR1 ENHRY, CDR2 SYGVKD. The CDR3 runs 14 residues. Trimming took 3 bases from V and 5 from J; bases not matched to a gene: 2. The DNA for the CDR3 is TGTGCCATCAGTGAAAACAGGGGGCATCAGCCCCAGCATTTT. Encoded protein: CAISENRGHQPQHF.

Details on this clone: This same CDR3 is encoded by further DNA sequences in the sample. The CDR3 DNA follows: TGTGCCTGGAGTGGCGGGAATGAGCAGTTCTTC. Its translation is CAWSGGNEQFF. The gene calls are TRBV30 and TRBJ2-1; TRBD2 is a possible D gene (5 bases). This CDR3 spans 11 amino acids. V shed 1 base and J shed 7 bases, with 5 bases lying between them. In germline, CDR1 is GTSNPN, CDR2 SVGIG (reference sequence).

The rearrangement joins TRBV3-1 (or the pseudogene TRBV3-2) to TRBJ2-5; TRBD2 matches at 9 bases. V lost 0 bases and J lost 2; bases outside the gene matches: 13. Germline V gives CDR1 LGHDT, CDR2 YNNKEL (reference sequence). The CDR3 runs to 19 residues. CDR3 sequence: CASSQDCRRLAALQETQYF. In DNA, the CDR3 is TGTGCCAGCAGCCAAGATTGCAGAAGACTAGCGGCGTTACAAGAGACCCAGTACTTC.

The chain has TRBV5-6 and TRBJ1-4; the D is unclear. V gave up 4 bases and J gave up 5 bases, with 12 bases separating them. CDR1 is SGHDT and CDR2 is YYEEEE in the germline V gene. This CDR3 region has 14 residues. This chain's CDR3 is CASSPREVNEKLFF. CDR3 sequence (DNA): TGTGCCAGCAGCCCCCGCGAGGTGAATGAAAAACTGTTTTTT.

The genes are TRBV11-2 and TRBJ1-5; D ambiguous. The CDR3 contains 13 residues. Trimming removed 0 bases at V and 7 bases at J, with 7 bases between. CDR1 and CDR2 from the germline V gene are SGHAT and FQNNGV. The CDR3 DNA sequence: TGTGCCAGCAGCTTAGAAGGCGGGCAGCCCCAGCATTTT. The encoded protein is CASSLEGGQPQHF.

V gene TRBV19 combines with J gene TRBJ2-1; TRBD2 matches at 8 bases. The CDR3 is 16 residues long. J lost 5 bases, V lost 6 bases, and 12 bases had no gene match. In germline, CDR1 is LNHDA, CDR2 SQIVND (reference sequence). The CDR3 loop is CASRRRDSGVNNEQFF. The DNA of the CDR3 is TGTGCCAGTAGGAGAAGAGATAGCGGGGTCAACAATGAGCAGTTCTTC.

The rearrangement joins TRBV28 to TRBJ1-6; a possible D gene is TRBD1 (6 bases). Trimming shortened V by 5 bases and J by 1 base, and 15 bases separated the two germline ends. Germline lookup yields CDR1 MDHEN and CDR2 SYDVKM. The CDR3 is 17 residues long. The CDR3 here is CASSPTGRGSYNSPLHF. The CDR3 coding sequence is TGTGCCAGCAGTCCTACAGGGAGGGGGTCCTATAATTCACCCCTCCACTTT.

V usage is TRBV3-1 (or the pseudogene TRBV3-2) and J usage is TRBJ1-5; no clear D gene. Germline CDR1 LGHDT, CDR2 YNNKEL (reference sequence). CDR3 size: 14 residues. V was pared by 4 bases and J by 6 bases, with 13 bases between. The CDR3 loop reads CASSRARSGQPQHF. In DNA form, the CDR3 reads TGTGCCAGCAGCCGAGCCAGGTCCGGTCAGCCCCAGCATTTT.